This TCR beta chain was captured by sequencing in a study of cytomegalovirus exposure and HLA in healthy donors. General study findings and limits: Researchers catalogued about 150 TCR beta chains as cytomegalovirus-associated.

Healthy people donating bone marrow made up the donors. PCR employed 60 Vbeta and 13 Jbeta primers. TCRdb's copy holds only in-frame clones and misses some; the assay was immunoSEQ multiplex PCR. The sample contains around 130,000 clones, around three quarters of which appear only once. On this clone: Its antigen is undetermined.

This CDR3 has 15 amino acids. V lost 1 base to trimming and J lost 8 bases, with 17 bases between them. CDR1 SGHDN and CDR2 FVKESK come from the germline V gene. The sequencing input was PBMCs. This clonotype originated in a man aged 18 to 35 in good health and CMV-seronegative. This chain uses TRBV14 with TRBJ1-2; TRBD1 might be the D (6 bases). For the CDR3, the DNA is TGTGCCAGCAGCCAAGTCACGGGGGGCCTATGGGGCTACACCTTC. Translating it yields CASSQVTGGLWGYTF. Based on the CDR3 plus reference TRBV14 and TRBJ1-2, the full variable domain is EAGVTQFPSHSVIEKGQTVTLRCDPISGHDNLYWYRRVMGKEIKFLLHFVKESKQDESGMPNNRFLAERTGGTYSTLKVQPAELEDSGVYFCASSQVTGGLWGYTFGSGTRLTVV.